The 9 T cell receptor beta chains reported below all come from one sample, sequenced in a study of radiation and T cells in renal cell carcinoma (dated by TCRdb to 2020 to 2021). Library creation used the immunoSEQ multiplex PCR assay. In its TCRdb copy, this immuneACCESS table keeps in-frame sequences only and misses some clones. Where compared with another copy, unresolved V genes explain less than half of these, and the others have no known cause. Within this sample are 130,000 to 150,000 clones, with roughly 90% of them counted one time only. Clones ranked in the top ten supply around 13% of the sample. The time point label for this specimen denotes: baseline pretreatment blood. This sample's treatment or condition label indicates: 15 Gy SBRT to primary tumor, nephrectomy 4 weeks later. The sequencing here drew on blood, taken from a patient whose treatment included radiotherapy and nephrectomy. These receptors were obtained from a woman aged 50 to 65 with renal cell carcinoma.

The V call is TRBV5-4, the J call TRBJ2-3; D unresolved. There are 16 residues in the CDR3. V lost 0 bases and J lost 0, with 11 bases in between. Germline CDR1 is SGHNT and CDR2 is YYREEE (reference sequence). For the CDR3, the DNA is TGTGCCAGCAGCTTGGATCCGGGTTCTAGCACAGATACGCAGTATTTT. Its protein product is CASSLDPGSSTDTQYF.

The J gene is TRBJ1-5, the V gene TRBV7-2, with 8 positions matching TRBD1. The CDR3 extends over 14 amino acids. With V trimmed by 5 bases and J by 7 bases, 7 bases remained unmatched. CDR1 is SGHTA, CDR2 FQGNSA, per germline. CDR3 sequence (DNA): TGTGCCAGCAGCCCGGACAGGGCAGGGCAGCCCCAGCATTTT. Translation: CASSPDRAGQPQHF.

Concerning this clone: Germline is not matched at one junction end, which may reflect a read error. V usage is TRBV27 and J usage is TRBJ2-1, with D unresolved. Per the germline V gene, CDR1 is MNHEY and CDR2 is SMNVEV (reference sequence). The CDR3 loop spans 13 amino acids. The CDR3 DNA follows: TGTGCCAGCAGGTTATCGATAGAATCAAGGATGTTCTTC. Residues: CASRLSIESRMFF.

As concerns this clone: The junction departs from the called germline gene at one end, perhaps through a read error. CDR3 protein: CASSPPGAGDTEAFF. CDR3 nucleotide sequence: TGTGCTAGCAGCCCGCCGGGGGCGGGAGACACTGAAGCTTTCTTT. The J gene is TRBJ1-1, the V gene TRBV7-7; a possible D gene is TRBD1 (6 bases). The CDR3 totals 15 residues. In germline, CDR1 is SSHAT, CDR2 FNYEAQ (reference sequence).

V and J are TRBV4-2 and TRBJ2-7, with D hard to call. CDR1 is LGHNA and CDR2 is YNFKEQ in the germline V gene. The CDR3 sequence is 15 residues long. V was pared by 0 bases and J by 2 bases, with 11 bases between. The CDR3 region is CASSQEWRSPYEQYF. In nucleotides, the CDR3 is TGTGCCAGCAGCCAAGAATGGCGAAGCCCCTACGAGCAGTACTTC.

V usage is TRBV19 and J usage is TRBJ1-1; D is undetermined. This CDR3 is built from 17 residues. Trimming shortened V by 10 bases and J by 6 bases, and 30 bases separated the two germline ends. In germline, CDR1 is LNHDA, CDR2 SQIVND (reference sequence). CDR3 sequence (DNA): TGTGCCACCTCAAGTAGTTGGAGGAGAGGGATGTGGGCTGAAGCTTTCTTT. The encoded protein is CATSSSWRRGMWAEAFF.

The chain links TRBV9 to TRBJ1-6, with a tentative D call TRBD1 (5 bases). Trimming removed 2 bases at V and 6 bases at J, with 18 bases between. The CDR3 sequence is 17 residues long. Germline V gives CDR1 SGDLS, CDR2 YYNGEE. CDR3 loop: CASSVSGYSGLNSPLHF. The CDR3, as DNA: TGTGCCAGCAGCGTTTCCGGGTATTCGGGACTTAATTCACCCCTCCACTTT.

This chain uses TRBV7-9 with TRBJ1-1; TRBD1 is a possible D gene (5 bases). Germline assignment: CDR1 SEHNR and CDR2 FQNEAQ (reference sequence). Trimming shortened V by 5 bases and J by 0 bases, and 10 bases separated the two germline ends. This CDR3 has 14 amino acids. CDR3 sequence reads: CASSRDRLNTEAFF. The CDR3 nucleotides are TGTGCCAGCAGCCGGGACCGTCTGAACACTGAAGCTTTCTTT.

The chain joins TRBV6-1 to TRBJ1-1; 7 bases are a match to TRBD1. CDR3 length: 14 residues. Germline values: CDR1 MNHNS, CDR2 SASEGT. Trimming took 3 bases from V and 6 from J; bases not matched to a gene: 7. CDR3 coding DNA: TGTGCCAGCAGTGACAGGGGGAAAGGGGCTGAAGCTTTCTTT. It specifies CASSDRGKGAEAFF.